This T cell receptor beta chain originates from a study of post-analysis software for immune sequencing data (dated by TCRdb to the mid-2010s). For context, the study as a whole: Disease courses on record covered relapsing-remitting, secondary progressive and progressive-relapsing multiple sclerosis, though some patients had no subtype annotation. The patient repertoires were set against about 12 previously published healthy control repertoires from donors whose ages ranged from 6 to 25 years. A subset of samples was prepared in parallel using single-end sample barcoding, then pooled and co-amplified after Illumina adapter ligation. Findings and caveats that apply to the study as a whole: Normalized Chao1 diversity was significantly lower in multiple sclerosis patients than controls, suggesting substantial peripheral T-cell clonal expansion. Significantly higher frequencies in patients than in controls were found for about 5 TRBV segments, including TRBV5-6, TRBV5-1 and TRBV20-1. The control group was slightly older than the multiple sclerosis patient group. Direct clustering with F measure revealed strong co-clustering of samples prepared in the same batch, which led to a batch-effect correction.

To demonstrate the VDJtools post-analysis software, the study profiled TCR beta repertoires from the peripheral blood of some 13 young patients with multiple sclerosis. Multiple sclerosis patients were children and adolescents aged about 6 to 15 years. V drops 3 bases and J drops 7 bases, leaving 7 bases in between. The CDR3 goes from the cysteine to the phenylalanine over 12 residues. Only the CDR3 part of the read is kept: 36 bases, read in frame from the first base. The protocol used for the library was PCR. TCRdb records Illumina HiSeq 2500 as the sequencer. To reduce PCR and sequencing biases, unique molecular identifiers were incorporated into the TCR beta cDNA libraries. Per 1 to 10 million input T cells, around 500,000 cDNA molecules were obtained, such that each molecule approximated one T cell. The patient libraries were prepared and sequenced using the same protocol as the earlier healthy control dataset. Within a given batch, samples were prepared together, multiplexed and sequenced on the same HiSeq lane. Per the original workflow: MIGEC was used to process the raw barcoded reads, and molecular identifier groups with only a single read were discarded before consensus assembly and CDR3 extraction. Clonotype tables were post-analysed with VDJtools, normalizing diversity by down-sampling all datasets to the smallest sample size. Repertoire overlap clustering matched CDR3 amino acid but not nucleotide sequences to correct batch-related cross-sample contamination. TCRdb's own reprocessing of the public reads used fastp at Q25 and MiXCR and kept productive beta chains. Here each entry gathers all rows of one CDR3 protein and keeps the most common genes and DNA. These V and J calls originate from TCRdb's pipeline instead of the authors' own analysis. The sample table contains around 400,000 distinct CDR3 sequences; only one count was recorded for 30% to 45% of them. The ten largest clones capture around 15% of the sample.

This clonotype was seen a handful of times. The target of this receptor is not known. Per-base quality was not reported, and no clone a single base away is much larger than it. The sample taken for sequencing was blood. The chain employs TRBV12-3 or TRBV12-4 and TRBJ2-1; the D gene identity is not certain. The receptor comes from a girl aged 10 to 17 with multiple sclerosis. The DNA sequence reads TGTGCCAGCAGTTTCGACCGAAATGAGCAGTTCTTC. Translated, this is CASSFDRNEQFF.